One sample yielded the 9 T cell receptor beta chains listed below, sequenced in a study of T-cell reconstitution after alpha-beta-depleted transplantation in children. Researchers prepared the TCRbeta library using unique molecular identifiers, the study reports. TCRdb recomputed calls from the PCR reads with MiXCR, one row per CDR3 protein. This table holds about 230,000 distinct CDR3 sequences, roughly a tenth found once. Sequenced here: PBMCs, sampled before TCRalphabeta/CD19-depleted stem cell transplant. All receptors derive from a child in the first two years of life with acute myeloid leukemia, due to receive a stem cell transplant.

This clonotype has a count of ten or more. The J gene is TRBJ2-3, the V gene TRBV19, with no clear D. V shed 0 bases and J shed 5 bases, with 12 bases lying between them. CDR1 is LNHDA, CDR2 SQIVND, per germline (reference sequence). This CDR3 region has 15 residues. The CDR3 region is CASSIDSLRIDTQYF. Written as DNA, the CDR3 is TGTGCCAGTAGTATAGATTCCCTCCGGATAGATACGCAGTATTTT.

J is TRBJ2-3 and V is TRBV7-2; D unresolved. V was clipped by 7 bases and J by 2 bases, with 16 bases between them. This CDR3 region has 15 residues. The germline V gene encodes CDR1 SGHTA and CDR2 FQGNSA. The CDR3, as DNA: TGTGCCAGCACCTCGCGTGTGGGTTTCACAGATACGCAGTATTTT. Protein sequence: CASTSRVGFTDTQYF.

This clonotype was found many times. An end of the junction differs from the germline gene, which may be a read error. The CDR3 here is CASSYLPETGTGGLNF. The CDR3, as DNA: TGTGCCAGCAGTTACTTACCCGAGACCGGGACAGGGGGGCTTAACTTC. The chain recombines TRBV6-5 with TRBJ2-7, with 11 nucleotides matching TRBD1. Germline values: CDR1 MNHEY, CDR2 SVGAGI. The CDR3 contains 16 residues.

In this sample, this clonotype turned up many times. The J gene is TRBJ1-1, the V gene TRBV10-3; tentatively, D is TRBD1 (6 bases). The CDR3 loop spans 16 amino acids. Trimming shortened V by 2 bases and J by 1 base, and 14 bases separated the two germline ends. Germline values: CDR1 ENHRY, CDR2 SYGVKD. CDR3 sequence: CAISEVGGQRNTEAFF. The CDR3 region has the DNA TGTGCCATCAGTGAGGTCGGGGGGCAGAGGAACACTGAAGCTTTCTTT.

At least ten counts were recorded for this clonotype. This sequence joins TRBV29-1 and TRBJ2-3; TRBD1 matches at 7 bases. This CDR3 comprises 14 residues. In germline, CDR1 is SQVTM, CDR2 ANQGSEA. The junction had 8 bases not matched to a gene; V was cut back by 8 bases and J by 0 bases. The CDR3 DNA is TGCAGCACACGACAGGGATCTAGCACAGATACGCAGTATTTT. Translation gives CSTRQGSSTDTQYF.

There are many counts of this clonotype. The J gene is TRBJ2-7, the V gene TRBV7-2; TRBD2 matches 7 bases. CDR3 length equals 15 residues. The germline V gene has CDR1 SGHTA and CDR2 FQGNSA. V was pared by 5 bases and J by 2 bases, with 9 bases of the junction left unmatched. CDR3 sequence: CASSAMGGGTYEQYF. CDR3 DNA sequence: TGTGCCAGCAGCGCCATGGGCGGGGGAACCTACGAGCAGTACTTC.

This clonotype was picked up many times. The CDR3 nucleotides are TGTGCCAGCTCACCAGGCGGACAGACTGAAGCTTTCTTT. Translated: CASSPGGQTEAFF. The chain combines TRBV18 with TRBJ1-1; maybe TRBD1 (6 bases). The CDR3 contains 13 residues. The V gene lost 2 bases and the J gene lost 5 bases, with 9 bases spanning the gap. Per germline, CDR1 KGHSH and CDR2 LQKENI.

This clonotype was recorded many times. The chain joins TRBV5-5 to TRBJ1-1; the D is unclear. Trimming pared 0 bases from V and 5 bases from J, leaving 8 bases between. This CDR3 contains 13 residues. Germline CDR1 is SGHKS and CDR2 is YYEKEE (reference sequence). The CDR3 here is CASSLVHPTEAFF. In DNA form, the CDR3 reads TGTGCCAGCAGCTTGGTACACCCTACTGAAGCTTTCTTT.

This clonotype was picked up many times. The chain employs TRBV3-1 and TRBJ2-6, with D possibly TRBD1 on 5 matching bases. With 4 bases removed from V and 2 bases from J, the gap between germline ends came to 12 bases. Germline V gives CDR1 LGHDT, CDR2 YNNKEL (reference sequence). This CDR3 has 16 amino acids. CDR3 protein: CASSRGHSAGANVLTF. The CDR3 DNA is TGTGCCAGCAGCCGAGGACATTCCGCTGGGGCCAACGTCCTGACTTTC.